This T cell receptor (beta chain) derives from a study of Tregs in tolerant kidney transplant recipients. With respect to this clone: What it binds is not known.

Unstimulated regulatory T cells (CD4+CD25+CD127-), CD4+CD25- non-regulatory cells, CD4 and CD8 cells were FACS-sorted from thawed PBMCs. Assay used: immunoSEQ multiplex PCR; TCRdb lists only in-frame clones, some missing. The sample yields about 240,000 clones, about 80% seen once. Notes on the study in general: Findings come from small patient numbers and require larger validation.

Germline CDR1 is SGHTA and CDR2 is FQGNSA. This CDR3 has 15 residues. V shed 0 bases, J shed 9 bases, and the junction held 4 bases outside the gene matches. Sequenced sample: CD4+ T cells from blood. The sequence came from a human donor in good health. This rearrangement joins TRBV7-2 to TRBJ2-3, with 12 bases lining up with TRBD2. The CDR3, as DNA: TGTGCCAGCAGCTTAGCTCTAGCGGGGGGGCGGACGCAGTATTTT. This gives the protein CASSLALAGGRTQYF.